Presented here are 21 T cell receptor beta chains from one specimen sequenced in a study of T-cell memory formation after mild COVID-19. TCRdb processed the 5' RACE reads anew with MiXCR; each CDR3 protein has one entry. The sample lists nearly 110,000 distinct CDR3 sequences; under 15% were seen once. Sequencing was carried out using PBMCs or a T cell subset sorted from them (not recorded which). These receptors were obtained from a man younger than 35 who had mild COVID-19 (a few samples of this study predate the infection). Cell type and time point are not known.

This chain links TRBV20-1 with TRBJ1-6; 12 positions match TRBD1. Trimming removed 3 bases from V and 9 bases from J; junction bases left unmatched: 3. This CDR3 contains 14 residues. Germline V gene lookup returns CDR1 DFQATT and CDR2 SNEGSKA (reference sequence). CDR3 amino acids: CSASSGQGASPLHF. CDR3 nucleotide sequence: TGCAGTGCTAGTTCGGGACAGGGGGCTTCACCCCTCCACTTT.

V usage is TRBV5-1 and J usage is TRBJ1-1; possible D gene TRBD1, 5 bases. V lost 6 bases to trimming and J lost 6 bases, with 9 bases between them. The CDR3 sequence is 11 residues long. Germline lookup yields CDR1 SGHRS and CDR2 YFSETQ. The CDR3 DNA is TGCGCCAGCACGGCGGGACCTGAAGCTTTCTTT. This encodes CASTAGPEAFF.

The chain recombines TRBV14 with TRBJ2-2; maybe TRBD1 (5 bases). Trimming shortened V by 0 bases and J by 2 bases, and 16 bases separated the two germline ends. The CDR3 is 18 residues long. Per the germline V gene, CDR1 is SGHDN and CDR2 is FVKESK. CDR3 nucleotides: TGTGCCAGCAGCCAAGATCGGGCACAGGCAGGAAACACCGGGGAGCTGTTTTTT. This translates into CASSQDRAQAGNTGELFF.

This clonotype was detected only a few times. This chain links TRBV27 with TRBJ2-7, with D possibly being TRBD1 or TRBD2 (5 bases each). Germline V CDR1 and CDR2: MNHEY, SMNVEV (reference sequence). Trimming removed 5 bases at V and 6 bases at J, with 14 bases between. The CDR3 loop spans 13 amino acids. CDR3 sequence: CASSARGAFEQYV. CDR3 DNA: TGTGCCAGCAGTGCGAGGGGCGCTTTCGAGCAGTACGTC.

This clonotype has more than one count but fewer than ten. The rearrangement links TRBV5-4 to TRBJ1-2; 9 bases match TRBD1. CDR1 and CDR2 from the germline V gene are SGHNT and YYREEE (reference sequence). The V gene end was trimmed by 5 bases and the J gene end by 5 bases; junction bases not matched to a gene: 4. The CDR3 has 13 amino acids. CDR3 DNA sequence: TGTGCCAGCAGTCGGACAGGGGCATATGGCTACACCTTC. Its translation is CASSRTGAYGYTF.

This clonotype appeared a few times. The chain joins TRBV2 to TRBJ2-5, with TRBD1 matching 9 bases. V trimming: 4 bases; J trimming: 1 base; junction bases outside the gene matches: 4. The CDR3 totals 15 residues. The germline gives CDR1 SNHLY, CDR2 FYNNEI. In DNA, the CDR3 is TGTGCCAGCAGTGCAGACAGGGGGACCCAAGAGACCCAGTACTTC. Protein sequence: CASSADRGTQETQYF.

In DNA, the CDR3 is TGCGCCAGCAGCCCACAGGGTTCTTTGGGCGCTGAAGCTTTCTTT. Amino acids: CASSPQGSLGAEAFF. The genes are TRBV4-1 and TRBJ1-1, with D tentatively TRBD1 (6 bases). CDR3 length: 15 residues. Germline values: CDR1 MGHRA, CDR2 YSYEKL. V gave up 4 bases and J gave up 6 bases, with 18 bases separating them.

The chain recombines TRBV4-3 with TRBJ1-1; TRBD1 might be the D (6 bases). The CDR3 is made up of 15 amino acids. The germline gives CDR1 LGHNA, CDR2 YSLEER. V was clipped by 1 base and J by 7 bases, with 16 bases between them. DNA for the CDR3: TGCGCCAGCAGCCAAGTTAGGGGGGGAGTCAGTGAAGCTTTCTTT. Translating it yields CASSQVRGGVSEAFF.

This chain joins TRBV29-1 and TRBJ2-5; D uncertain. Between the trimmed V and J ends, which lost 3 bases and 2 bases, there was a span of 7 bases. Per the germline V gene, CDR1 is SQVTM and CDR2 is ANQGSEA. The CDR3 runs 12 residues. The CDR3 here is CSVDVGQETQYF. For the CDR3, the DNA is TGCAGCGTTGACGTGGGGCAAGAGACCCAGTACTTC.

This clonotype was seen only a few times. V gene TRBV29-1 combines with J gene TRBJ2-5; 7 nucleotides match TRBD1. CDR1 SQVTM and CDR2 ANQGSEA come from the germline V gene. The CDR3 is 13 residues long. Trimming removed 6 bases from V and 0 bases from J; junction bases left unmatched: 4. CDR3: CSVWDSYQETQYF. The CDR3 coding sequence is TGCAGCGTGTGGGACAGCTACCAAGAGACCCAGTACTTC.

This clonotype was recorded a few times. J is TRBJ1-2 and V is TRBV5-1; unclear D gene. CDR1 and CDR2 (germline): SGHRS, YFSETQ. The germline V and J ends were trimmed by 0 bases and 3 bases, with 6 bases remaining between them. This CDR3 contains 13 residues. CDR3 residues: CASSLDADYGYTF. The CDR3, as DNA: TGCGCCAGCAGCTTGGATGCAGACTATGGCTACACCTTC.

This clonotype has more than one count but fewer than ten. This chain uses TRBV7-9 with TRBJ1-1; D call uncertain. In germline, CDR1 is SEHNR, CDR2 FQNEAQ (reference sequence). Between the trimmed V and J ends, which lost 4 bases and 5 bases, there was a span of 14 bases. The CDR3 consists of 14 residues. CDR3 nucleotides: TGTGCCAGCAGCTCCAGGCGAAGGGCGACTGAAGCTTTCTTT. Its protein product is CASSSRRRATEAFF.

The gene calls are TRBV12-5 and TRBJ1-1; D unresolved. The CDR3 runs 18 residues. Germline V lookup: CDR1 LGHNT, CDR2 FRNRAP. Trimming removed 3 bases from V and 1 base from J, with 21 bases in between. CDR3 nucleotide sequence: TGTGCTAGTGGTTTTAGTATTCCCGCAGACGTGAGGAACACTGAAGCTTTCTTT. It yields the protein CASGFSIPADVRNTEAFF.

This clonotype showed up just a few times. The rearrangement uses TRBV29-1 and TRBJ2-2; tentatively, D is TRBD1 (6 bases). Germline CDR1 is SQVTM and CDR2 is ANQGSEA. The CDR3 length is 11 residues. V lost 7 bases and J lost 7, with 10 bases in between. The CDR3 coding sequence is TGCAGCGGAACAGGGTTCGGGGAGCTGTTTTTT. This codes for CSGTGFGELFF.

This clonotype was detected ten times or more. The chain joins TRBV4-1 to TRBJ2-5; 11 bases map to TRBD2. From germline, CDR1 is MGHRA and CDR2 YSYEKL. There are 18 residues in the CDR3. The V and J ends lost 1 base and 4 bases, in that order; junction bases with no gene match: 11. DNA for the CDR3: TGCGCCAGCAGCCAAGCGGCGCTAGCGGGGGGCGGGCGAGAGACCCAGTACTTC. It is translated as CASSQAALAGGGRETQYF.

This clonotype appeared many times. V and J are TRBV7-6 and TRBJ2-1, with 14 bases fitting TRBD2. Germline V gene sequence: CDR1 SGHVS, CDR2 FNYEAQ. This CDR3 has 16 residues. V gave up 4 bases and J gave up 4 bases; unmatched junction bases: 3. The CDR3 nucleotides are TGTGCCAGCAGCTCGACTAGCGGGGGGGCTTACAATGAGCAGTTCTTC. This sequence encodes CASSSTSGGAYNEQFF.

V and J are TRBV7-2 and TRBJ2-3; 9 bases are shared with TRBD2. The CDR3 is 17 amino acids. Losses at the gene ends were 5 bases for V and 6 bases for J; bases not matched to a gene: 15. Germline V gene sequence: CDR1 SGHTA, CDR2 FQGNSA. In DNA, the CDR3 is TGTGCCAGCAGCCATACCCTGCGGGGGGGGTATCTGGATACGCAGTATTTT. It encodes CASSHTLRGGYLDTQYF.

V gene TRBV7-6 combines with J gene TRBJ2-3, with 9 positions matching TRBD2. The germline CDR1 and CDR2 sequences are SGHVS and FNYEAQ. CDR3 length: 17 amino acids. The V gene end was trimmed by 0 bases and the J gene end by 6 bases; junction bases not matched to a gene: 10. CDR3: CASSLASQRGVADTQYF. DNA of the CDR3: TGTGCCAGCAGCTTAGCGTCCCAGCGGGGGGTTGCGGATACGCAGTATTTT.

This clonotype was recorded a few times. This chain joins TRBV6-5 and TRBJ1-2; 7 nucleotides line up with TRBD1. This CDR3 region has 14 residues. V trimming: 2 bases; J trimming: 8 bases; junction bases outside the gene matches: 8. Germline V CDR1 and CDR2: MNHEY, SVGAGI. The CDR3: CASSYDREFSGYTF. The DNA for the CDR3 is TGTGCCAGCAGTTACGACAGGGAATTTTCCGGCTACACCTTC.

This clonotype was detected ten times or more. The chain employs TRBV4-3 and TRBJ2-3; D possibly corresponds to TRBD2 (6 bases). The CDR3 totals 17 residues. The germline CDR1 and CDR2 sequences are LGHNA and YSLEER. V was trimmed by 3 bases and J by 5 bases, leaving 21 bases between them. CDR3 in DNA: TGCGCCAGCAGCCAGGGTAGGGACCGTCGGAGGGGAGATACGCAGTATTTT. This sequence encodes CASSQGRDRRRGDTQYF.

This clonotype was detected ten times or more. This chain connects TRBV19 to TRBJ1-2; TRBD1 agrees at 7 bases. V shed 7 bases, J shed 5 bases, and the junction held 7 bases outside the gene matches. Germline-derived CDR1 and CDR2 are LNHDA and SQIVND (reference sequence). The CDR3 runs to 13 residues. In DNA form, the CDR3 reads TGTGCCAGTAAAACGACAGGGCCTTATGGCTACACCTTC. Its translation is CASKTTGPYGYTF. Drawing the rest from reference TRBV19 and TRBJ1-2, the complete variable domain is DGGITQSPKYLFRKEGQNVTLSCEQNLNHDAMYWYRQDPGQGLRLIYYSQIVNDFQKGDIAEGYSVSREKKESFPLTVTSAQKNPTAFYLCASKTTGPYGYTFGSGTRLTVV.